This T cell receptor (beta chain) appears in the sequencing data of a study of T cell responses to AZD1222 COVID-19 vaccine. Trimming stripped 9 bases from V and 0 bases from J, with 17 bases between. The CDR3 is 15 amino acids. CDR1 and CDR2 (germline): KGHDR, SFDVKD. Here immunoSEQ multiplex PCR was the method, and the copy in TCRdb shows in-frame clones only, minus some. The sample has approximately 170,000 clones, 85% to 95% seen once. Details on this clone: Its target is not known.

The study's findings and limits: The study identified only a handful of AZD1222 recipients as seropositive at baseline.

The origin of this receptor is an adult who received the AZD1222 COVID-19 vaccine. The chain uses TRBV24-1 and TRBJ2-7; D gene ambiguous. Source: peripheral blood, taken 28 days after the second AZD1222 dose. The CDR3 DNA reads as TGTGCCACCCCCCGGACGCCGGCCAGCTCCTACGAGCAGTACTTC. This codes for CATPRTPASSYEQYF.